Following are 10 T cell receptor beta chains from one sample sequenced in a study of blood T cell repertoires in COVID-19 (dated by TCRdb to the early 2020s). Library preparation used the immunoSEQ multiplex PCR assay. The source is immuneACCESS, and TCRdb retained only in-frame sequences with V and J called. Part of the clones is not carried over; for the studies checked, unresolved V genes explain less than half of this, and the remainder is unexplained. The sample table shows 150,000 to 200,000 clones, and about 85% are seen once. The ten top clones hold roughly 0.95% of the sample. The sequenced sample consisted of peripheral blood. The receptor source for this set is a young man with acute or convalescent COVID-19.

V usage is TRBV6-6 and J usage is TRBJ1-5; D call uncertain. V dropped 6 bases and J dropped 0 bases, with 12 bases sitting between them. CDR3 length: 15 residues. Looked up from germline, CDR1 is MNHNY and CDR2 is SVGAGI (reference sequence). CDR3 amino acids: CASSGEGYSNQPQHF. CDR3 coding DNA: TGTGCCAGCAGCGGAGAGGGTTATAGCAATCAGCCCCAGCATTTT.

The genes are TRBV4-2 and TRBJ1-5; 10 positions match TRBD1. The CDR3 runs to 17 residues. Trimming removed 0 bases from V and 2 bases from J; junction bases left unmatched: 4. Germline CDR1 and CDR2: LGHNA and YNFKEQ. CDR3 nucleotide sequence: TGTGCCAGCAGCCAAGATCGACAGGGGGCCGGCAATCAGCCCCAGCATTTT. It is translated as CASSQDRQGAGNQPQHF.

This chain joins TRBV9 and TRBJ2-1; 9 bases are shared with TRBD2. Trimming cost V 3 bases and J 5 bases; bases outside gene matches: 3. The germline V gene encodes CDR1 SGDLS and CDR2 YYNGEE. The CDR3 has 14 residues. The CDR3: CASSEASGDNEQFF. CDR3 in DNA: TGTGCCAGCAGCGAGGCTAGCGGGGACAATGAGCAGTTCTTC.

V gene TRBV5-1 combines with J gene TRBJ1-4, with D unclear. The CDR3 length is 16 residues. Germline V gene sequence: CDR1 SGHRS, CDR2 YFSETQ. Trimming took off 3 bases at V and 7 bases at J, with 19 bases between the two ends. This chain's CDR3 is CASSSRLGSEGEKLFF. Written as DNA, the CDR3 is TGCGCCAGCAGCTCCCGCCTAGGGAGCGAGGGTGAAAAACTGTTTTTT.

This chain joins TRBV7-2 and TRBJ2-1; D gene uncertain. Germline assignment: CDR1 SGHTA and CDR2 FQGNSA. The CDR3 extends over 11 amino acids. Deletions cut 2 bases from V and 10 bases from J, with 6 bases between. In nucleotides, the CDR3 is TGTGCCAGCAGCTTACTGCGGGAGCAGTTCTTC. Its protein product is CASSLLREQFF.

The V and J genes are TRBV18 and TRBJ1-4, with 7 bases aligning to TRBD1. Losses at the gene ends were 6 bases for V and 5 bases for J; bases not matched to a gene: 9. Looked up from germline, CDR1 is KGHSH and CDR2 is LQKENI. The CDR3 is 15 amino acids. CDR3 in amino acids: CASSNRQGQNEKLFF. CDR3 nucleotides: TGTGCCAGCTCGAACAGACAGGGACAAAATGAAAAACTGTTTTTT.

The chain couples TRBV27 to TRBJ2-1; 7 nucleotides align to TRBD2. From germline, CDR1 is MNHEY and CDR2 SMNVEV (reference sequence). This CDR3 region has 14 residues. With V trimmed by 3 bases and J by 4 bases, 3 bases remained unmatched. The CDR3 is CASSLSGGYNEQFF. The DNA for the CDR3 is TGTGCCAGCAGTTTGTCCGGGGGGTACAATGAGCAGTTCTTC.

The V and J genes are TRBV6-5 and TRBJ1-1; TRBD1 matches at 9 bases. Germline loops: CDR1 MNHEY, CDR2 SVGAGI. This CDR3 region has 15 residues. J lost 1 base, V lost 6 bases, and 6 bases had no gene match. The CDR3 nucleotides read TGTGCCAGCAGGGACAGGGGTCTCGCGAACACTGAAGCTTTCTTT. Its translation is CASRDRGLANTEAFF.

The rearrangement joins TRBV6-5 to TRBJ1-1; no firm D call. V dropped 6 bases and J dropped 1 base, with 15 bases sitting between them. Germline lookup yields CDR1 MNHEY and CDR2 SVGAGI. This CDR3 is built from 15 residues. CDR3 sequence (DNA): TGTGCCAGCAGCAGCCTCCGGGTCAAGAACACTGAAGCTTTCTTT. Translation gives CASSSLRVKNTEAFF.

The chain recombines TRBV19 with TRBJ1-5; D is uncertain. The CDR3 spans 13 residues. V lost 6 bases, J lost 7 bases, and 13 bases lay in between. The germline CDR1 and CDR2 sequences are LNHDA and SQIVND (reference sequence). The DNA for the CDR3 is TGTGCCAGTAGATTAGCGGCAGGCCAGCCCCAGCATTTT. It translates to CASRLAAGQPQHF.